This T cell receptor (beta chain) was captured in a study of blood T cells in healthy people across ages. CDR1 is DFQATT and CDR2 is SNEGSKA in the germline V gene (reference sequence). The V end lost 5 bases, the J end lost 5 bases, and 21 bases lay between the germline ends. The CDR3 runs to 15 residues. This clonotype was counted only a few times. Through a sample-barcoded 5' primer and a J-beta primer mix, a second PCR was run for 7 to 11 cycles. TCRdb reanalysed the 5' RACE reads using MiXCR and keeps one entry per CDR3 protein. The data show hundreds of thousands of distinct CDR3 sequences, around 24% seen once. These sequences were also reported in another study, on T cells of mothers and their children.

This sequence originates from a boy aged 5-17 years in good health. Material for sequencing was blood. The chain carries TRBV20-1 and TRBJ1-2; a weak D match, TRBD1 (6 bases). CDR3 region: CSAFGGPPAYYGYTF. The CDR3, as DNA: TGCAGTGCTTTCGGGGGCCCCCCCGCATATTATGGCTACACCTTC.